Shown below are 5 T cell receptor delta chains from a single sample sequenced in a study of γδ T cells in repeated Plasmodium falciparum infection (dated by TCRdb to about 2021). Vgamma9/Vdelta2+ and Vdelta2-negative gammadelta T cell populations were flow-sorted from peripheral blood mononuclear cells for bulk TCR repertoire analysis. Library preparation employed multiplex PCR. Sequencing was carried out with an Illumina MiSeq. Public reads were reanalyzed in TCRdb with CATT, and rows carrying the same DNA were merged afterwards. A total of some 50,000 delta-chain clones appear in this sample, roughly 1.6% of them only once. Roughly 9.2% of the sample belongs to the ten largest clones. Sequenced sample: gamma-delta T cells from blood. The receptor source for this set is a pool of human donors (malaria-infected and uninfected, not separated).

Comments on this clone: This likely came from a read error, as a far larger clone is one base away. The same CDR3 is also encoded by other DNA sequences in this sample. CDR3 sequence: CALGEGAGIPDTDKLIF. DNA for the CDR3: TGTGCTCTTGGGGAGGGCGCGGGGATACCGGACACCGATAAACTAATCTTT. The chain has TRDV1 and TRDJ1; 8 bases line up with TRDD3. Looked up from germline, CDR1 is TSWWSYY and CDR2 is QGS. This CDR3 region has 17 residues.

This clone was found many times. CDR3 DNA: TGTGCTCTTGGGGAACTGAACCTAGAGCACCTCGTTGGTAAACTCATCTTT. Translating it yields CALGELNLEHLVGKLIF. The chain combines TRDV1 with TRDJ1; unclear D gene. Germline-derived CDR1 and CDR2 are TSWWSYY and QGS. V was trimmed by 0 bases and J by 7 bases, leaving 21 bases between them. The CDR3 has 17 amino acids.

Notes on this clone: One base separates it from a far larger clone, so it is likely a read error. This specimen includes other DNA sequences encoding the same CDR3. V gene TRDV1 combines with J gene TRDJ1; 12 bases match TRDD3. CDR3 size: 22 residues. Germline assignment: CDR1 TSWWSYY and CDR2 QGS. Trimming cost V 6 bases and J 1 base; bases outside gene matches: 24. The CDR3 coding sequence is TGTGCTCTTGGAAAGATCCCCAAGGACAAAATTCTGGGGGATACGCGCACCGATAAACTCATCTTT. Its protein product is CALGKIPKDKILGDTRTDKLIF.

Comment on this clone: The protein TCRdb gives is from a much larger clone and does not agree with this DNA's translation at residue 6, likely a read error; the protein shown here comes from the DNA. The DNA for the CDR3 is TGTGCCTGTGACACGGCTGGGGGATACTCGCCCCAGTACACCGATAAACTCATCTTT. Its translation is CACDTAGGYSPQYTDKLIF. The chain employs TRDV2 and TRDJ1, with 11 bases fitting TRDD3. Germline matching of the DNA provided the J gene here, since TCRdb leaves it blank. The trim removed 1 base at V and 0 bases at J, leaving 12 bases unmatched. The CDR3 is made up of 19 amino acids. Germline CDR1 is GEAIGNYY and CDR2 is EKD.

This clone was counted ten times or more. Since a much larger clone is just one base distant, this may be a read error. The rearrangement joins TRDV1 to TRDJ1; weak D call: TRDD3 (6 bases). The J gene, left out of TCRdb, was set here by checking the DNA against germline. V was trimmed by 3 bases and J by 10 bases, leaving 45 bases between them. Per germline, CDR1 TSWWSYY and CDR2 QGS. The CDR3 covers 23 residues. The CDR3 loop is CALGDSTFNGIRNGWGPTGALIF. In nucleotides, the CDR3 is TGTGCTCTTGGGGACTCGACCTTCAACGGCATACGAAACGGCTGGGGCCCGACCGGGGCACTCATCTTT.